Listed below are T cell receptor beta chains from one sample, sequenced in a study of blood T cell repertoires in COVID-19. Only in-frame clones appear in the TCRdb table, and some are missing; sequencing was by immunoSEQ multiplex PCR. This sample has roughly 70,000 clones; around 80% occur once, and the top ten carry 18%. The sample consisted of peripheral blood. The receptors shown here come from an older man who had recovered from COVID-19. The CDR3 runs from the conserved cysteine through the conserved F or W. D genes are given only for firm matches. Clone size appears in some rows only: once, few, many, or a class for an expanded clone.

CDR3 DNA,CDR3 protein,J gene,V gene,clone size,D gene
TGTGCCACCAGTGATAACGGGAGAGGCTACAATGAGCAGTTCTTC,CATSDNGRGYNEQFF,TRBJ2-1,TRBV24-1,.,.
TGTGCCAGCTCACCCATTAACAGGGGATCCTACGAGCAGTACTTC,CASSPINRGSYEQYF,TRBJ2-7,TRBV18,.,TRBD1
TGTGCCAGCAGCTTATATCCCGGTGCGGGGGACACTGAAGCTTTCTTT,CASSLYPGAGDTEAFF,TRBJ1-1,TRBV7-2,.,.
TGCGCCAGCAGCCAAGACTTGTCAGGGGTTGCAACTAATGAAAAACTGTTTTTT,CASSQDLSGVATNEKLFF,TRBJ1-4,TRBV4-3,.,.
TGTGCCAGCAGTTACGGGGGGTCGGGCAATCAGCCCCAGCATTTT,CASSYGGSGNQPQHF,TRBJ1-5,TRBV6-2/TRBV6-3,once,.
TGTGCCAGCAGTTTGTCCCAGGTCGGCTCTGGAAACACCATATATTTT,CASSLSQVGSGNTIYF,TRBJ1-3,TRBV28,.,.
TGTGCCAGCAGCCCTTGGACAGGGGAAGGAGAGCAGTACTTC,CASSPWTGEGEQYF,TRBJ2-7,TRBV5-8,.,TRBD1
TGTGCCAGTAGTATAGATCGTTCGACTGAAGCTTTCTTT,CASSIDRSTEAFF,TRBJ1-1,TRBV19,.,.
TGTGCCTGGAGCGGACAGCTACCTAAAGAGACCCAGTACTTC,CAWSGQLPKETQYF,TRBJ2-5,TRBV30,.,.
TGTGCCAGCAGCTTGAACTGGGGCGAGGAGTTCTTC,CASSLNWGEEFF,TRBJ2-1,TRBV5-6,once,.
TGTGCCAGCAGCTTAGTCAGAGGGAACACTGAAGCTTTCTTT,CASSLVRGNTEAFF,TRBJ1-1,TRBV7-3,once,.
TGCAGTGCTAGTTGGTCAGATACTGGAAACACCATATATTTT,CSASWSDTGNTIYF,TRBJ1-3,TRBV20-1,few,.
TGTGCCATCAGTGATTTATCCGGGACAGGGGGCAATGAGCAGTTCTTC,CAISDLSGTGGNEQFF,TRBJ2-1,TRBV10-3,.,TRBD1
TGTGCCAGCAGTTACTCGATGAGCGGAGTGACCGGCGAGCAGTACTTC,CASSYSMSGVTGEQYF,TRBJ2-7,TRBV6-2/TRBV6-3,.,.
TGTGCCAGCAGCTTGGGACAGAAGAATTCACCCCTCCACTTT,CASSLGQKNSPLHF,TRBJ1-6,TRBV5-4,.,.
TGTGCCAGCAGTGAAGAACAGGGAAATCAGCCCCAGCATTTT,CASSEEQGNQPQHF,TRBJ1-5,TRBV2,.,.